Following are 22 T cell receptor beta chains from one sample sequenced in a study of prognosis after radiotherapy for stage I lung cancer. Genomic DNA served as the source from which two-round multiplex PCR generated TCR beta CDR3 amplicons. Individual primers that were specific to each TRBV and TRBJ gene served in first-round PCR. One entry per CDR3 protein, called by TCRdb with MiXCR from the multiplex PCR reads. The data show roughly 30,000 distinct CDR3 sequences, with nearly 35% seen just once and 16% held by the top ten. The sample consisted of PBMCs, taken before or after stereotactic body radiation therapy (not recorded which). Every receptor here comes from a donor at least 50 years old with non-small cell lung cancer.

Many counts were recorded for this clonotype. V is TRBV19 and J is TRBJ2-7; D is possibly TRBD2 (5 bases). Trimming took 1 base from V and 1 from J, leaving 8 bases between them. The length of the CDR3 is 14 residues. The germline gives CDR1 LNHDA, CDR2 SQIVND (reference sequence). CDR3 residues: CASSIVSGSYEQYF. In DNA, the CDR3 is TGTGCCAGTAGTATAGTAAGCGGTTCCTACGAGCAGTACTTC.

There are many counts of this clonotype. The rearrangement uses TRBV7-2 and TRBJ2-7; the match to TRBD1 covers 10 bases. The CDR3 is made up of 16 amino acids. The germline CDR1 and CDR2 sequences are SGHTA and FQGNSA. The V and J ends lost 1 base and 1 base, in that order; junction bases with no gene match: 4. CDR3 nucleotide sequence: TGTGCCAGCAGCTTAGTTTCGGGACAGGGGTCCTACGAGCAGTACTTC. It encodes CASSLVSGQGSYEQYF.

A word on this clonotype: A much larger clone sits a single nucleotide away, making a read error possible. The chain carries TRBV6-1 and TRBJ2-3, with TRBD2 matching 8 bases. The CDR3 covers 13 residues. Germline V CDR1 and CDR2: MNHNS, SASEGT. CDR3 nucleotides: TGTGTCAGTTCTAGCGGGAGCACAGATACGCAGTATTTT. This codes for CVSSSGSTDTQYF.

This clonotype was seen many times. This chain uses TRBV5-1 with TRBJ2-5; TRBD1 matches 8 bases. V lost 4 bases and J lost 5; bases outside the gene matches: 10. CDR1 SGHRS and CDR2 YFSETQ come from the germline V gene. CDR3 length equals 15 residues. CDR3 sequence reads: CASSPTSGQGETQYF. The CDR3 region has the DNA TGCGCCAGCAGCCCCACGAGCGGACAGGGCGAGACCCAGTACTTC.

Of note for this clonotype: With only one base between it and a far larger clone, this is likely a read error. This chain joins TRBV6-6 and TRBJ1-1; weak D call: TRBD1 (5 bases). The CDR3 is 12 residues long. Per germline, CDR1 MNHNY and CDR2 SVGAGI (reference sequence). CDR3 residues: CASSDSNGGALF. The CDR3 DNA follows: TGTGCCAGCAGTGACTCGAACGGGGGAGCTTTATTT.

This sequence joins TRBV7-8 and TRBJ2-7; TRBD1 might be the D (5 bases). The germline V gene has CDR1 SGHVS and CDR2 FQNEAQ. Between the trimmed V and J ends, which lost 2 bases and 10 bases, there was a span of 18 bases. The CDR3 covers 14 residues. Here the CDR3 reads CASSLSGAESHQYF. The CDR3 region has the DNA TGTGCCAGCAGCTTATCTGGGGCCGAGAGTCATCAGTACTTC.

As regards this clonotype: This clone may be a read error of a much larger clone one base away. The chain recombines TRBV28 with TRBJ1-4; D uncertain. V lost 7 bases and J lost 7, with 13 bases in between. Per germline, CDR1 MDHEN and CDR2 SYDVKM. This CDR3 comprises 13 residues. CDR3 nucleotide sequence: TGTGCCAGCAACCAACTCAAGCGTGAAAAACTGTTTTTT. Its protein product is CASNQLKREKLFF.

On this clonotype itself: The junction departs from the called germline gene at one end, perhaps through a read error. This chain links TRBV6-5 with TRBJ2-2; D call uncertain. CDR1 is MNHEY and CDR2 is SVGAGI in the germline V gene. The CDR3 is 15 residues long. DNA of the CDR3: TGTGCCAGCAGTTACTCCTACACGTACACCGGTGAGCTGTTTTTT. As protein: CASSYSYTYTGELFF.

This clonotype was counted ten times or more. The chain combines TRBV4-1 with TRBJ1-4; a weak D match, TRBD1 (5 bases). The CDR3 is made up of 15 amino acids. V lost 4 bases and J 4 bases, leaving 13 bases between the germline ends. Germline CDR1 is MGHRA and CDR2 is YSYEKL. The CDR3 bases are TGCGCCAGCAGCCCCTTGGGGCAGTTTAATGAAAAACTGTTTTTT. As protein: CASSPLGQFNEKLFF.

This clonotype was recorded many times. This sequence joins TRBV6-5 and TRBJ2-5, with 12 bases identical to TRBD2. Germline trimming cut 0 bases from V and 5 bases from J; bases unmatched to any gene: 10. This CDR3 is 18 amino acids long. Germline lookup yields CDR1 MNHEY and CDR2 SVGAGI. CDR3 region: CASSYSINLAGGRETQYF. CDR3 nucleotide sequence: TGTGCCAGCAGTTACTCGATAAACCTAGCGGGAGGGCGGGAGACCCAGTACTTC.

This chain links TRBV28 with TRBJ2-7; D is perhaps TRBD1 (5 bases). The CDR3 spans 13 residues. Trimming pared 4 bases from V and 4 bases from J, leaving 11 bases between. Per germline, CDR1 MDHEN and CDR2 SYDVKM. This CDR3 is CASSWGREYEQYF. DNA of the CDR3: TGTGCCAGCAGTTGGGGCAGGGAATACGAGCAGTACTTC.

This clonotype was counted between two and nine times. A far larger clone is a single base away, which makes a read error likely. The CDR3 coding sequence is TGTGCCAGCAGTGAGGTTGGGAGACCTGACACAGATACGCAGTATTTT. Protein: CASSEVGRPDTDTQYF. The rearrangement joins TRBV6-4 to TRBJ2-3; weak D call: TRBD2 (5 bases). The CDR3 consists of 16 residues. V was clipped by 3 bases and J by 2 bases, with 15 bases between them. Looked up from germline, CDR1 is MRHNA and CDR2 is SNTAGT.

This sequence joins TRBV11-2 and TRBJ1-2, with TRBD1 as a possible D gene (5 bases). CDR1 is SGHAT, CDR2 FQNNGV, per germline. V was pared by 0 bases and J by 6 bases, with 5 bases between. The CDR3 has 12 amino acids. The CDR3 DNA sequence: TGTGCCAGCAGCTTAGAGGGGCATGGCTACACCTTC. Translated: CASSLEGHGYTF.

This clonotype was counted many times. This chain uses TRBV7-9 with TRBJ2-7; the D is unclear. This CDR3 contains 13 residues. The ends were cut back, 3 bases at V and 4 bases at J, with 10 bases in the middle. CDR1 is SEHNR, CDR2 FQNEAQ, per germline (reference sequence). CDR3 in amino acids: CASSFGGWYEQYF. As DNA, the CDR3 is TGTGCCAGCAGCTTCGGCGGATGGTACGAGCAGTACTTC.

DNA of the CDR3: TGCAGTGCTCAAATCCAGGGAAGCAGGCCGAATCAGCCCCAGCATTTT. It codes for CSAQIQGSRPNQPQHF. The chain is built from TRBV20-1 and TRBJ1-5; the D gene is possibly TRBD1 (5 bases). CDR1 is DFQATT and CDR2 is SNEGSKA in the germline V gene (reference sequence). The CDR3 consists of 16 residues. V lost 5 bases, J lost 4 bases, and 21 bases lay in between.

This clonotype showed up many times. The rearrangement joins TRBV7-3 to TRBJ1-1; possible D gene TRBD1, 5 bases. The CDR3 is 13 amino acids. Germline CDR1 and CDR2: SGHTA and FQGTGA. V lost 3 bases and J 7 bases, leaving 12 bases between the germline ends. The CDR3 DNA reads TGTGCCAGCAGCTTTAGACAGAGTGATGAAGCTTTCTTT. This translates into CASSFRQSDEAFF.

This clonotype was detected only a few times. The chain joins TRBV19 to TRBJ1-6, with D possibly TRBD1 on 5 matching bases. V was clipped by 1 base and J by 9 bases, with 13 bases between them. The CDR3 runs to 15 residues. The V gene's germline CDR1 is LNHDA and CDR2 SQIVND (reference sequence). This CDR3 is CASSIVWGEGSPLHF. The CDR3 DNA follows: TGTGCCAGTAGTATAGTATGGGGGGAAGGTTCACCCCTCCACTTT.

This clonotype occurred many times. V and J are TRBV6-5 and TRBJ2-1, with unresolved D. The CDR3 is made up of 16 amino acids. The germline V and J ends were trimmed by 2 bases and 0 bases, with 11 bases remaining between them. Germline CDR1 and CDR2: MNHEY and SVGAGI. CDR3 sequence (DNA): TGTGCCAGCAGTTACGGCCCCACGAGCTCCTACAATGAGCAGTTCTTC. This sequence encodes CASSYGPTSSYNEQFF.

This clonotype appeared many times. The rearrangement links TRBV7-8 to TRBJ2-5; D may match TRBD1 or TRBD2 (5 bases each). The CDR3 contains 15 residues. Trimming pared 5 bases from V and 2 bases from J, leaving 15 bases between. Per germline, CDR1 SGHVS and CDR2 FQNEAQ. The CDR3 region has the DNA TGTGCCAGCAGCCCCATCGAGGGGCTGCAAGAGACCCAGTACTTC. Protein: CASSPIEGLQETQYF.

Worth noting for this clonotype: Sequence at one end of the junction differs from germline and may be a read error. CDR3: CASIMGLAGGTGELFF. Written as DNA, the CDR3 is TGTGCCAGTATCATGGGACTAGCGGGAGGCACCGGTGAGCTGTTTTTT. This chain links TRBV19 with TRBJ2-2, with TRBD2 matching over 15 bases. CDR1 and CDR2 (germline): LNHDA, SQIVND (reference sequence). The CDR3 totals 16 residues.

The chain links TRBV28 to TRBJ1-1, with D tentatively TRBD1 (6 bases). Trimming took off 10 bases at V and 3 bases at J, with 24 bases between the two ends. CDR1 is MDHEN and CDR2 is SYDVKM in the germline V gene. The CDR3 consists of 16 residues. The CDR3 DNA is TGTGCCATCCCCAACCCCCTCGGGGGCTGTTACACTGAAGCTTTCTTT. It translates to CAIPNPLGGCYTEAFF.

This clonotype was seen a few times. The chain carries TRBV27 and TRBJ2-3; 14 bases agree with TRBD2. With 6 bases clipped from V and 3 bases from J, the junction kept 5 bases outside the gene matches. Germline V lookup: CDR1 MNHEY, CDR2 SMNVEV (reference sequence). This CDR3 comprises 16 residues. CDR3 in DNA: TGTGCCAGCAGGGGACTAGCGGGAGATTGGACAGATACGCAGTATTTT. Residues: CASRGLAGDWTDTQYF.